The 2 T cell receptor beta chains in this list originate from one sample, sequenced in a study of identical twins. Each CDR3 protein gets one entry after TCRdb re-called the 5' RACE reads with MiXCR. The table includes a few hundred thousand distinct CDR3 sequences, 6.5% to 9.5% detected once. The same specimen was also included in a second study, on yellow fever vaccine responses in identical twins.

Material for sequencing was memory (CD45RO+) T cells sorted from blood. These receptors were taken from a woman in her late teens or twenties in good health.

The chain is built from TRBV24-1 and TRBJ1-5, with D unclear. Looked up from germline, CDR1 is KGHDR and CDR2 is SFDVKD. Trimming took 5 bases from V and 6 from J, leaving 13 bases between them. The CDR3 is 14 residues long. CDR3 coding DNA: TGTGCCACCAGTGGTACAGACTTGAGTCAGCCCCAGCATTTT. As protein: CATSGTDLSQPQHF.

V is TRBV6-1 and J is TRBJ1-5, with 7 nucleotides matching TRBD1. Germline CDR1 MNHNS, CDR2 SASEGT. This CDR3 is built from 15 residues. V lost 6 bases, J lost 3 bases, and 8 bases stayed unmatched. CDR3 sequence reads: CASSRTGQVNQPQHF. The CDR3 DNA follows: TGTGCCAGCAGCCGAACAGGACAGGTCAATCAGCCCCAGCATTTT.